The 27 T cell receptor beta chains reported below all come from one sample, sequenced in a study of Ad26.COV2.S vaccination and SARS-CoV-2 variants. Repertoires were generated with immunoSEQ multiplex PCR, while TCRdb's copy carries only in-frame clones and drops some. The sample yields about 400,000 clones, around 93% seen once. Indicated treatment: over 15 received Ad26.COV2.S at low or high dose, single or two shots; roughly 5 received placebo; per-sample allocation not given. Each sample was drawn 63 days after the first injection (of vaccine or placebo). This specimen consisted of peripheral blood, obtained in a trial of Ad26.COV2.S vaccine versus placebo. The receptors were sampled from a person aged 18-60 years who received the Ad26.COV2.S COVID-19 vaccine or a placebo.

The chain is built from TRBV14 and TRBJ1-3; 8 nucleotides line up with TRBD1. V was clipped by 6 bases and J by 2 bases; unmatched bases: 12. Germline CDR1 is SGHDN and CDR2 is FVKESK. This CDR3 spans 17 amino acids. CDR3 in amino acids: CASSPRFRQGPGNTIYF. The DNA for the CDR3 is TGTGCCAGCAGTCCAAGATTCAGACAGGGGCCTGGAAACACCATATATTTT. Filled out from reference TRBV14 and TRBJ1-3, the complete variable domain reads EAGVTQFPSHSVIEKGQTVTLRCDPISGHDNLYWYRRVMGKEIKFLLHFVKESKQDESGMPNNRFLAERTGGTYSTLKVQPAELEDSGVYFCASSPRFRQGPGNTIYFGEGSWLTVV.

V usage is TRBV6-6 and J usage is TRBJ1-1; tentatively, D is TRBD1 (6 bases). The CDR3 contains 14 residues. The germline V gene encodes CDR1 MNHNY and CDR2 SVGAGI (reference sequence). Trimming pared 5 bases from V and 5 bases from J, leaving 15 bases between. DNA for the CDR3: TGTGCCAGCAGTGAGACCGCCAGGGGAACTGAAGCTTTCTTT. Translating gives CASSETARGTEAFF.

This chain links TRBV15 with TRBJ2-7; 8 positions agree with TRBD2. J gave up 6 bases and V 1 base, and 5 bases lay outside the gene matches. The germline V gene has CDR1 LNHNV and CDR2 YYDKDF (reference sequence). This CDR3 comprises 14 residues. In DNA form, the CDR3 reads TGTGCCACCAGCAGAGTAGCGGGGAAATCCGAGCAGTACTTC. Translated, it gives CATSRVAGKSEQYF.

The CDR3 is CASSPMPGGAWETQYF. In DNA form, the CDR3 reads TGCGCCAGCAGCCCCATGCCGGGGGGGGCGTGGGAGACCCAGTACTTC. The rearrangement links TRBV4-3 to TRBJ2-5; 8 positions match TRBD2. The V segment lost 4 bases and the J segment 5 bases; nucleotides outside the gene matches: 12. In germline, CDR1 is LGHNA, CDR2 YSLEER. CDR3 length: 16 amino acids.

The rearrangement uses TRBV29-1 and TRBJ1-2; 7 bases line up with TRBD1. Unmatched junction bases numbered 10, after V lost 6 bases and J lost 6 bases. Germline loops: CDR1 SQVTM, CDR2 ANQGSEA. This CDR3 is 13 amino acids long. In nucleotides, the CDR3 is TGCAGCGTAGCAAACAGGGGCGCGGATGGCTACACCTTC. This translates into CSVANRGADGYTF.

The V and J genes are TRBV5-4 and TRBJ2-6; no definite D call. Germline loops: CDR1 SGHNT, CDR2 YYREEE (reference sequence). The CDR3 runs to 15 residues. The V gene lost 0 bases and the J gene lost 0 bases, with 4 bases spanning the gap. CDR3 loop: CASSLGFSGANVLTF. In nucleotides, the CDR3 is TGTGCCAGCAGCTTGGGCTTCTCTGGGGCCAACGTCCTGACTTTC. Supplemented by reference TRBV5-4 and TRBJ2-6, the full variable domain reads ETGVTQSPTHLIKTRGQQVTLRCSSQSGHNTVSWYQQALGQGPQFIFQYYREEENGRGNFPPRFSGLQFPNYSSELNVNALELDDSALYLCASSLGFSGANVLTFGAGSRLTVL.

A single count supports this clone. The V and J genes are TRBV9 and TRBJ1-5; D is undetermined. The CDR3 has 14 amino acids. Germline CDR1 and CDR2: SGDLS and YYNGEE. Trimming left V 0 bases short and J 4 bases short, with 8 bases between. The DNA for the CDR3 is TGTGCCAGCAGCGTAGCTCCAGTTAATCAGCCCCAGCATTTT. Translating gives CASSVAPVNQPQHF.

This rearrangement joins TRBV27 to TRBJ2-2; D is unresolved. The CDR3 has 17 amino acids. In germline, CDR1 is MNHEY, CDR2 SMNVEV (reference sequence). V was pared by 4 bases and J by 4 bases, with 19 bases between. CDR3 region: CASSSLIIARRTGELFF. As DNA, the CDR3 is TGTGCCAGCAGTTCCCTGATCATCGCCCGTCGCACCGGGGAGCTGTTTTTT.

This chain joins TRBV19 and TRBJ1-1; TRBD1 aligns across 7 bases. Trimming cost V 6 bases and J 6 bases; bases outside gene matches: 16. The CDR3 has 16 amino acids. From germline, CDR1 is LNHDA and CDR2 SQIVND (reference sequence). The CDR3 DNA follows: TGTGCCAGTAGGAAAAGACAGGGCCAGGGGTTACCTGAAGCTTTCTTT. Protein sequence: CASRKRQGQGLPEAFF.

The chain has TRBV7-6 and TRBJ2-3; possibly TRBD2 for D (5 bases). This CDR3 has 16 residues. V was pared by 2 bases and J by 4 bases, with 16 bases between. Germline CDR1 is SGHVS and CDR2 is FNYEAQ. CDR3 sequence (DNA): TGTGCCAGCAGCTTATTCGGGGATTTGGGCGCAGATACGCAGTATTTT. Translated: CASSLFGDLGADTQYF.

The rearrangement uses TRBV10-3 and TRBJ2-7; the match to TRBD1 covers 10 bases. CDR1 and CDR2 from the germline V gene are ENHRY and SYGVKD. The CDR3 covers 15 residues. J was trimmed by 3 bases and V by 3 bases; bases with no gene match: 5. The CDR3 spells CAISDLDRGNYEQYF. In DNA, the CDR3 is TGTGCCATCAGTGACCTGGACAGGGGGAACTACGAGCAGTACTTC.

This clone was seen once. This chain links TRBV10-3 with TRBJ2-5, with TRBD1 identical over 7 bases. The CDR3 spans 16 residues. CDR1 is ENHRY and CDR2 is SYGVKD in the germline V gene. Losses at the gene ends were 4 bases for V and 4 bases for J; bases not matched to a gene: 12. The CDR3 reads CAISATGTELIETQYF. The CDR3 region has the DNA TGTGCCATCAGTGCAACCGGGACAGAATTAATAGAGACCCAGTACTTC.

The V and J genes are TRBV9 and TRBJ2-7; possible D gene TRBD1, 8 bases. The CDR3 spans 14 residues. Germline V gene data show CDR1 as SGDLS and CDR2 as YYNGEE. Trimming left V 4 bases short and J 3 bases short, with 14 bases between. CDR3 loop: CASSTGGTNYEQYF. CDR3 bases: TGTGCCAGCAGCACAGGGGGGACTAACTACGAGCAGTACTTC.

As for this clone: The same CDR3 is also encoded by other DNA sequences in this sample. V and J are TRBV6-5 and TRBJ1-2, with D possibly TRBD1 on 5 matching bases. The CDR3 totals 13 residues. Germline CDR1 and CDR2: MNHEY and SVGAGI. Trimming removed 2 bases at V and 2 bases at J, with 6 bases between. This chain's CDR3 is CASSYGGNYGYTF. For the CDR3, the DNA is TGTGCCAGCAGTTACGGGGGAAACTATGGCTACACCTTC.

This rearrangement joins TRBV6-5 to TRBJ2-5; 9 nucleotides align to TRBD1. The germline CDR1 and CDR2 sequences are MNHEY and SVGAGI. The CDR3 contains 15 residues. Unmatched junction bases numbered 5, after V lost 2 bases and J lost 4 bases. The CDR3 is CASSYPTGGIETQYF. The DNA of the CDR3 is TGTGCCAGCAGTTACCCAACAGGGGGCATAGAGACCCAGTACTTC.

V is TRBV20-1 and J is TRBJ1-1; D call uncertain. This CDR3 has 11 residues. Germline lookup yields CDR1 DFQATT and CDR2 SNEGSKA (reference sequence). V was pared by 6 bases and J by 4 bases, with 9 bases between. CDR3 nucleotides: TGCAGTGCGTCGGACCGCACTGAAGCTTTCTTT. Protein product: CSASDRTEAFF.

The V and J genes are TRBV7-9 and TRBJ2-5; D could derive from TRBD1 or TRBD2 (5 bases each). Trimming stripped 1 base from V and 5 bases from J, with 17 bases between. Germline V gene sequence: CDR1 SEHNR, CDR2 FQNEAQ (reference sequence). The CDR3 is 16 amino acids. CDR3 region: CASSLVSVGETETQYF. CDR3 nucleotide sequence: TGTGCCAGCAGCTTAGTGTCTGTGGGGGAGACGGAGACCCAGTACTTC.

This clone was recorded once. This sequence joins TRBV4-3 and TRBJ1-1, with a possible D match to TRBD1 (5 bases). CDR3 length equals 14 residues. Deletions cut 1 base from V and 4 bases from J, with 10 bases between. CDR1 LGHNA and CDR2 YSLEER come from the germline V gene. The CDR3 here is CASSQVGGGTEAFF. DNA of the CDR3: TGCGCCAGCAGCCAAGTGGGGGGGGGCACTGAAGCTTTCTTT.

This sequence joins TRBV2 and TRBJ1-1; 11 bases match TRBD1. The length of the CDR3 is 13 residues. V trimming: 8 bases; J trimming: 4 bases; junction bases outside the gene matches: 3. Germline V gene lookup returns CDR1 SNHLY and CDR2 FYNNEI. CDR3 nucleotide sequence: TGTGCCAGCGCCGGGACAGGGGGCACTGAAGCTTTCTTT. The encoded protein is CASAGTGGTEAFF.

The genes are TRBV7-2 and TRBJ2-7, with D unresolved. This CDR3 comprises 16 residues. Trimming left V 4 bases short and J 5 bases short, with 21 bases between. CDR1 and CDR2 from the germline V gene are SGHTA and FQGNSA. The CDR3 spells CASSSLENPPLDEQYF. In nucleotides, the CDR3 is TGTGCCAGCAGCTCCTTAGAGAATCCCCCCTTGGACGAGCAGTACTTC.

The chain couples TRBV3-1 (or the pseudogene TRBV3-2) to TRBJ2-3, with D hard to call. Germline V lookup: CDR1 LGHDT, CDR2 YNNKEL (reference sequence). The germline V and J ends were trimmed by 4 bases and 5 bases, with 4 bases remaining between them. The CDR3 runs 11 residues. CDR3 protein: CASSPGDTQYF. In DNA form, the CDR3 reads TGTGCCAGCAGCCCGGGAGATACGCAGTATTTT.

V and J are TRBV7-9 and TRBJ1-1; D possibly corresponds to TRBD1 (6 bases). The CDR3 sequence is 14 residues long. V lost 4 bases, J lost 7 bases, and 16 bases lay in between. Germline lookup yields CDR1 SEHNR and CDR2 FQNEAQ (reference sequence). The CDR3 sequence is CASSSPTGRGEAFF. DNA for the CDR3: TGTGCCAGCAGCTCCCCCACAGGGCGCGGTGAAGCTTTCTTT.

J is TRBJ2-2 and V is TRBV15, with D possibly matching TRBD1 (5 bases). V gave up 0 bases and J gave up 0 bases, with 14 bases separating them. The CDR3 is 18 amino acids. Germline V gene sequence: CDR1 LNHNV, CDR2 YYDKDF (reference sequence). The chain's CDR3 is CATSRDLAGIANTGELFF. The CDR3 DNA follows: TGTGCCACCAGCAGAGATCTCGCAGGGATAGCGAACACCGGGGAGCTGTTTTTT.

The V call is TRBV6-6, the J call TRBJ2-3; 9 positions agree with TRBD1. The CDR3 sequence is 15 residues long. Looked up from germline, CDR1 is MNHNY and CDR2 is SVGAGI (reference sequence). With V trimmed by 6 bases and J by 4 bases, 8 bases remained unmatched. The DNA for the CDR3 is TGTGCCAGCAGCCGAACAGGGGGCGCAGCAGATACGCAGTATTTT. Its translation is CASSRTGGAADTQYF.

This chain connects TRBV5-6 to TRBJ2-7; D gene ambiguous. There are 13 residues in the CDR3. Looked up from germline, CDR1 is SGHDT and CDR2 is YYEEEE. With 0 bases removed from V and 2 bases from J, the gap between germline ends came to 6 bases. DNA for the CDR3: TGTGCCAGCAGCTTGGTAGCAGCCTACGAGCAGTACTTC. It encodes CASSLVAAYEQYF.

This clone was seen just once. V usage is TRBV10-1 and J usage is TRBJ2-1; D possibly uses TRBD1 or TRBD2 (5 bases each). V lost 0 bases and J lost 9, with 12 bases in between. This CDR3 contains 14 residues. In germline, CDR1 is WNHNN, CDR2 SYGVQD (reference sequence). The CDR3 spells CASSESWGGGEQFF. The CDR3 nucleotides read TGCGCCAGCAGTGAGTCGTGGGGTGGGGGTGAGCAGTTCTTC.

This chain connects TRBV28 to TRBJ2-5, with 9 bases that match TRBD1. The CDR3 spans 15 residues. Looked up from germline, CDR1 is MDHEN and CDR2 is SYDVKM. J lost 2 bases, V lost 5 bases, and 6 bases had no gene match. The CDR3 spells CASSTTGTGQETQYF. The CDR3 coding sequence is TGTGCCAGCAGTACTACCGGGACAGGGCAAGAGACCCAGTACTTC.